These 10 T cell receptor beta chains came from one sample sequenced in a study of T cell responses to AZD1222 COVID-19 vaccine. Clones were sequenced by immunoSEQ multiplex PCR, and TCRdb holds only the in-frame ones, with some missing. Altogether fewer than 65,000 clones are present, 70% to 85% being singletons, with the ten largest covering around 20%. Sequencing was performed on peripheral blood, taken on day 0 of AZD1222 vaccination. These receptors all stem from an adult in good health.

The chain is built from TRBV2 and TRBJ2-1; possible D gene TRBD2, 5 bases. Between the trimmed V and J ends, which lost 6 bases and 6 bases, there was a span of 12 bases. Germline V gene lookup returns CDR1 SNHLY and CDR2 FYNNEI. There are 13 residues in the CDR3. The CDR3 sequence is CASRPPGFNEQFF. The CDR3 nucleotides are TGTGCCAGCAGGCCACCGGGGTTCAATGAGCAGTTCTTC.

The rearrangement uses TRBV20-1 and TRBJ1-1; the D gene is possibly TRBD1 (5 bases). The CDR3 length is 14 residues. In germline, CDR1 is DFQATT, CDR2 SNEGSKA (reference sequence). V lost 3 bases to trimming and J lost 3 bases, with 14 bases between them. In DNA form, the CDR3 reads TGCAGTGCTAGTCAGGGAATGAGGGACACTGAAGCTTTCTTT. Its translation: CSASQGMRDTEAFF.

The rearrangement links TRBV19 to TRBJ1-1, with D perhaps matching TRBD1 (6 bases). Trimming shortened V by 10 bases and J by 0 bases, and 12 bases separated the two germline ends. The CDR3 loop spans 13 amino acids. CDR1 and CDR2 (germline): LNHDA, SQIVND (reference sequence). CDR3 amino acids: CATRRQVNTEAFF. In DNA form, the CDR3 reads TGTGCCACCCGCAGACAGGTGAACACTGAAGCTTTCTTT. The variable domain in full, with the rest retrieved from reference TRBV19 and TRBJ1-1, is DGGITQSPKYLFRKEGQNVTLSCEQNLNHDAMYWYRQDPGQGLRLIYYSQIVNDFQKGDIAEGYSVSREKKESFPLTVTSAQKNPTAFYLCATRRQVNTEAFFGQGTRLTVV.

The gene calls are TRBV5-1 and TRBJ1-5; no definite D call. V dropped 4 bases and J dropped 1 base, with 9 bases sitting between them. The CDR3 sequence is 14 residues long. Per germline, CDR1 SGHRS and CDR2 YFSETQ. DNA for the CDR3: TGCGCCAGCAGCCCCGGGCAAAGCAATCAGCCCCAGCATTTT. Translating it yields CASSPGQSNQPQHF.

The chain uses TRBV7-2 and TRBJ2-2; the D gene is possibly TRBD2 (6 bases). V was clipped by 2 bases and J by 1 base, with 14 bases between them. The V gene's germline CDR1 is SGHTA and CDR2 FQGNSA. The CDR3 spans 17 residues. The CDR3 sequence: CASSLYGGGLNTGELFF. CDR3 DNA sequence: TGTGCCAGCAGCTTATACGGGGGAGGATTGAACACCGGGGAGCTGTTTTTT.

The chain employs TRBV7-3 and TRBJ1-1; D call uncertain. With 4 bases removed from V and 2 bases from J, the gap between germline ends came to 8 bases. CDR3 length equals 13 residues. The germline CDR1 and CDR2 sequences are SGHTA and FQGTGA. CDR3: CASSWTTNTEAFF. Written as DNA, the CDR3 is TGTGCCAGCAGCTGGACGACTAACACTGAAGCTTTCTTT.

This clone was seen only a few times. The rearrangement joins TRBV18 to TRBJ1-1, with D possibly being TRBD1 (6 bases). This CDR3 has 16 amino acids. Germline loops: CDR1 KGHSH, CDR2 LQKENI. V lost 1 base to trimming and J lost 4 bases, with 16 bases between them. The CDR3 is CASSPRQDRGGTEAFF. The CDR3 nucleotides are TGTGCCAGCTCACCACGGCAGGATCGAGGGGGCACTGAAGCTTTCTTT.

This chain joins TRBV9 and TRBJ1-2, with D hard to call. The CDR3 spans 15 residues. V was cut by 4 bases and J by 4 bases, with 17 bases left in between. Germline CDR1 is SGDLS and CDR2 is YYNGEE. CDR3 sequence (DNA): TGTGCCAGCAGCTCAGCTTCGGAACGGGCCTATGGCTACACCTTC. Residues: CASSSASERAYGYTF.

V and J are TRBV19 and TRBJ1-1, with D perhaps matching TRBD1 (5 bases). CDR1 is LNHDA, CDR2 SQIVND, per germline (reference sequence). Trimming removed 7 bases from V and 1 base from J, with 13 bases in between. CDR3 length: 14 residues. The CDR3 DNA is TGTGCCAGTACCCTTGGGCAGGGGAACACTGAAGCTTTCTTT. Amino acid sequence: CASTLGQGNTEAFF.

The chain combines TRBV19 with TRBJ2-2; 10 nucleotides agree with TRBD2. Germline CDR1 and CDR2: LNHDA and SQIVND (reference sequence). V was pared by 6 bases and J by 3 bases, with 7 bases of the junction left unmatched. The CDR3 runs 16 residues. CDR3 nucleotide sequence: TGTGCCAGTAGATCCGGGCTAGCGGGAGACACCGGGGAGCTGTTTTTT. Translating gives CASRSGLAGDTGELFF.